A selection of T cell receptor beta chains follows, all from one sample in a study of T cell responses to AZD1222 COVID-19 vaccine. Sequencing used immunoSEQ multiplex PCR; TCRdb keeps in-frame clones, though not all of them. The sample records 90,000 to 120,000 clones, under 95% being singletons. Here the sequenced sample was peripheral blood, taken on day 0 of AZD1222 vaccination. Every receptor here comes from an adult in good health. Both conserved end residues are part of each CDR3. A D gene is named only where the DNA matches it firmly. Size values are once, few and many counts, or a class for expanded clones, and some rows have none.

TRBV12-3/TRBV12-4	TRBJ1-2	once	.	CASSLAGYGYTF	TGTGCCAGCAGCCTGGCAGGATATGGCTACACCTTC
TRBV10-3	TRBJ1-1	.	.	CAISGSTGPNTEAFF	TGTGCCATCAGTGGTAGTACAGGACCGAACACTGAAGCTTTCTTT
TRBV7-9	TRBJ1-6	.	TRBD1	CASSRQGAIQNSPLHF	TGTGCCAGCAGCCGACAGGGGGCCATTCAGAATTCACCCCTCCACTTT
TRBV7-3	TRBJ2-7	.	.	CASSSGLGNDYEQYF	TGTGCCAGCAGCTCTGGGTTGGGCAACGATTACGAGCAGTACTTC
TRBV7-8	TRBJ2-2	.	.	CASSLARGNTGELFF	TGTGCCAGCAGCTTAGCGCGGGGTAACACCGGGGAGCTGTTTTTT
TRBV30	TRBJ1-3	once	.	CAWSKAGSGNTIYF	TGTGCCTGGAGCAAGGCTGGGTCTGGAAACACCATATATTTT
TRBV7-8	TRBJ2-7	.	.	CASSSTRVSEQYF	TGTGCCAGCAGCTCCACTCGGGTCAGCGAGCAGTACTTC
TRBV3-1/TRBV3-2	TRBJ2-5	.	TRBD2	CASRKEWGGQETQYF	TGTGCCAGCAGAAAAGAGTGGGGGGGGCAAGAGACCCAGTACTTC
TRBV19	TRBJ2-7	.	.	CASSINRDYEQYF	TGTGCCAGTAGTATCAACAGGGATTACGAGCAGTACTTC
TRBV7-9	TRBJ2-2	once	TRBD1	CASSPWTGTLNTGELFF	TGTGCCAGCAGCCCGTGGACAGGGACCTTGAACACCGGGGAGCTGTTTTTT
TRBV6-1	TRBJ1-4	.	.	CASSEGATLEKLFF	TGTGCCAGCAGTGAAGGGGCTACCCTCGAAAAACTGTTTTTT
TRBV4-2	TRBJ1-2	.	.	CASSQANSYGYTF	TGTGCCAGCAGCCAAGCGAACAGCTATGGCTACACCTTC
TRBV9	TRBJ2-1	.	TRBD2	CASSASGLATNYNNEQFF	TGTGCCAGCAGCGCATCGGGACTAGCCACAAACTATAACAATGAGCAGTTCTTC
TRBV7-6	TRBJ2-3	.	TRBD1	CASSWGRLRDRYSDTQYF	TGTGCCAGCAGCTGGGGCCGGCTCCGGGACAGATACTCAGATACGCAGTATTTT
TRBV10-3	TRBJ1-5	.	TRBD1	CAIIGETGGLPQHF	TGTGCCATCATAGGTGAAACAGGGGGCTTGCCCCAGCATTTT
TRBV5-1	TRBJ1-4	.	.	CASSELRRTNEKLFF	TGCGCCAGCAGCGAACTCCGGAGGACTAATGAAAAACTGTTTTTT
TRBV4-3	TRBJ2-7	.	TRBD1	CASSQDLWDRTYEQYF	TGCGCCAGCAGCCAAGATCTCTGGGACAGGACCTACGAGCAGTACTTC
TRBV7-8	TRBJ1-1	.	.	CASSPRIRVNTEAFF	TGTGCCAGCAGCCCCCGCATAAGGGTGAACACTGAAGCTTTCTTT
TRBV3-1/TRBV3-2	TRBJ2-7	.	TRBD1	CASSLKIWDRRTYEQYF	TGTGCCAGCAGCCTCAAGATATGGGACAGGCGAACCTACGAGCAGTACTTC
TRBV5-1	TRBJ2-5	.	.	CASSSTRGARETQYF	TGCGCCAGCAGTTCTACACGGGGGGCCAGGGAGACCCAGTACTTC
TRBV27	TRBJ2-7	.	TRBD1	CASSNTKGATQYF	TGTGCCAGCAGCAATACGAAGGGGGCGACGCAGTACTTC
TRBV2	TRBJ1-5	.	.	CASSSERGYQPQHF	TGTGCCAGCAGTTCGGAGAGGGGCTACCAGCCCCAGCATTTT
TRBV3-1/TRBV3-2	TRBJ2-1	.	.	CASSPKHWNEQFF	TGTGCCAGCAGCCCAAAGCATTGGAATGAGCAGTTCTTC
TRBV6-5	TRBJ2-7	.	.	CASSPAGGQDRYF	TGTGCCAGCAGCCCCGCGGGGGGACAGGATCGGTACTTC
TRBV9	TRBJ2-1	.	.	CASSVANEQFF	TGTGCCAGCAGCGTAGCAAATGAGCAGTTCTTC
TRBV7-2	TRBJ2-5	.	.	CASSLGVRETQYF	TGTGCCAGCAGCTTGGGTGTGAGAGAGACCCAGTACTTC
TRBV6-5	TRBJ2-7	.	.	CASSYSGQYEQYF	TGTGCCAGCAGTTACTCGGGTCAATACGAGCAGTACTTC
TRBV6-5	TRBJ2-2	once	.	CASSYLLFMNTGELFF	TGTGCCAGCAGTTACTTACTGTTTATGAACACCGGGGAGCTGTTTTTT
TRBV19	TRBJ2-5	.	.	CASSIAGAKAETQYF	TGTGCCAGTAGTATTGCGGGGGCTAAGGCGGAGACCCAGTACTTC
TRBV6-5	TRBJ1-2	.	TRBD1	CASSSGGALGYTF	TGTGCCAGCAGTTCAGGGGGCGCATTAGGCTACACCTTC
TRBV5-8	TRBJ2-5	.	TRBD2	CASRPLAGGPKTQYF	TGTGCCAGCAGACCGCTAGCGGGGGGGCCGAAGACCCAGTACTTC
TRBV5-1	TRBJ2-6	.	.	CASTPLPTGYSGANVLTF	TGCGCCAGCACCCCACTCCCGACAGGCTACTCTGGGGCCAACGTCCTGACTTTC
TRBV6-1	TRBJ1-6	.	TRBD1	CASSEPGQGRNSPLHF	TGTGCCAGCAGTGAGCCGGGACAGGGCCGTAATTCACCCCTCCACTTT
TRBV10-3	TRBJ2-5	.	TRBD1	CAINNGQAETQYF	TGTGCCATCAATAACGGACAGGCTGAGACCCAGTACTTC
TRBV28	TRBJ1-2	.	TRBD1	CASSLPPRDRGEYGYTF	TGTGCCAGCAGTTTGCCCCCTCGGGACAGGGGGGAGTATGGCTACACCTTC
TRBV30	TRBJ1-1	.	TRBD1	CAWSLGQGDTEAFF	TGTGCCTGGAGTCTAGGACAGGGGGACACTGAAGCTTTCTTT
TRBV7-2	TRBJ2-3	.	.	CASSSQGSTDTQYF	TGTGCCAGCAGCTCGCAGGGCAGCACAGATACGCAGTATTTT
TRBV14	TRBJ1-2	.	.	CASSQGRGIGGYTF	TGTGCCAGCAGCCAAGGGAGGGGCATCGGGGGCTACACCTTC
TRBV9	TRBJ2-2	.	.	CASSLHTGELFF	TGTGCCAGCAGCTTACATACCGGGGAGCTGTTTTTT
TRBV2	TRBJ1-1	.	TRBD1	CASSRTGEAFF	TGTGCCAGCAGTCGGACAGGGGAAGCTTTCTTT
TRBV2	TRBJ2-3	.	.	CASSAGTYTDTQYF	TGTGCCAGCAGTGCCGGCACGTACACAGATACGCAGTATTTT
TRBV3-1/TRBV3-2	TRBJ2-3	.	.	CASSGRGVGTDTQYF	TGTGCCAGCAGCGGAAGGGGGGTGGGCACAGATACGCAGTATTTT
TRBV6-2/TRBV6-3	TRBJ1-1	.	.	CASSYPNRAEAFF	TGTGCCAGCAGTTACCCTAACAGGGCTGAAGCTTTCTTT
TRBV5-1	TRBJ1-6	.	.	CASSLKESSYNSPLHF	TGCGCCAGCAGCTTAAAGGAATCATCCTATAATTCACCCCTCCACTTT
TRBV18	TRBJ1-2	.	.	CASSPESGYGYTF	TGTGCCAGCTCACCCGAGTCAGGTTATGGCTACACCTTC
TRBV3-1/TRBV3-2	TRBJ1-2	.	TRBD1	CASSQGDRGLGGYTF	TGTGCCAGCAGCCAAGGGGACAGGGGGCTTGGGGGCTACACCTTC
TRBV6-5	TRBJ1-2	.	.	CASRPSLLAGYTF	TGTGCCAGCAGACCCAGTTTACTAGCTGGCTACACCTTC
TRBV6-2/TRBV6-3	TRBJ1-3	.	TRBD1	CASSYSEGQGDTIYF	TGTGCCAGCAGTTACTCCGAGGGACAGGGAGACACCATATATTTT
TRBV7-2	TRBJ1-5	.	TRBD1	CASSSDRDSDQPQHF	TGTGCCAGCAGTTCCGACCGGGACAGCGATCAGCCCCAGCATTTT
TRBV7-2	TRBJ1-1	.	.	CASSLEPGLAEAFF	TGTGCCAGCAGCTTAGAGCCGGGCCTGGCTGAAGCTTTCTTT
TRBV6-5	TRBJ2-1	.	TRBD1	CASRDRTGANNEQFF	TGTGCCAGCAGAGATAGGACAGGGGCGAACAATGAGCAGTTCTTC
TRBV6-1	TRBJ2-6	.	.	CASLDNSGANVLTF	TGTGCCAGCTTGGATAACTCTGGGGCCAACGTCCTGACTTTC
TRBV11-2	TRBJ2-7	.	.	CASSKVQNYEQYF	TGTGCCAGCAGCAAGGTGCAGAACTACGAGCAGTACTTC
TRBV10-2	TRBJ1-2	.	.	CASSERNYGYTF	TGCGCCAGCAGTGAGAGGAACTATGGCTACACCTTC
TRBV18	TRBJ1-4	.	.	CASSLENLNEKLFF	TGTGCCAGCTCACTAGAAAATTTAAATGAAAAACTGTTTTTT
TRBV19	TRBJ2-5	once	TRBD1	CASSRDRLETQYF	TGTGCCAGTAGTAGGGACAGGTTGGAGACCCAGTACTTC
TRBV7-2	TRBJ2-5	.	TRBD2	CASSLVGLAIPPETQYF	TGTGCCAGCAGCTTAGTGGGACTAGCGATACCCCCCGAGACCCAGTACTTC